This entry lists 20 T cell receptor beta chains sequenced from one sample in a study of control samples from healthy donors and cancer patients. The repertoire was sequenced with immunoSEQ multiplex PCR; TCRdb's copy has only in-frame clones and lacks some. The data contain about 95,000 clones, 80% to 95% of them singletons. The sequenced sample consisted of blood. The receptors stem from a woman aged 25-40 years in good health.

V gene TRBV10-3 combines with J gene TRBJ2-7; D is ambiguous. With 0 bases removed from V and 7 bases from J, the gap between germline ends came to 4 bases. Germline values: CDR1 ENHRY, CDR2 SYGVKD. The CDR3 is 11 amino acids. In nucleotides, the CDR3 is TGTGCCATCAGTGAGTCGGGGGAGCAGTACTTC. Amino acids: CAISESGEQYF.

The genes are TRBV4-1 and TRBJ1-5; D perhaps matches TRBD1 (5 bases). This CDR3 is 16 amino acids long. Trimming pared 0 bases from V and 2 bases from J, leaving 11 bases between. Germline V gene lookup returns CDR1 MGHRA and CDR2 YSYEKL. This CDR3 reads CASSQDGGFGNQPQHF. The CDR3 nucleotides read TGCGCCAGCAGCCAAGACGGGGGTTTTGGCAATCAGCCCCAGCATTTT.

V usage is TRBV29-1 and J usage is TRBJ2-4, with D possibly TRBD1 on 6 matching bases. There are 14 residues in the CDR3. Germline values: CDR1 SQVTM, CDR2 ANQGSEA. The V gene lost 0 bases and the J gene lost 6 bases, with 12 bases spanning the gap. This chain's CDR3 is CSVEEGASINIQYF. The CDR3 DNA follows: TGCAGCGTTGAAGAGGGGGCGAGTATAAACATTCAGTACTTC.

This clone counts as medium-sized. The rearrangement joins TRBV10-1 to TRBJ2-2; 15 bases are a match to TRBD2. From germline, CDR1 is WNHNN and CDR2 SYGVQD (reference sequence). The ends lost 6 bases at V and 4 bases at J; junction bases unmatched: 9. The CDR3 is 18 residues long. The CDR3 here is CASSTGTSGRLSTGELFF. CDR3 DNA: TGCGCCAGCAGCACCGGGACTAGCGGGAGGCTGAGCACCGGGGAGCTGTTTTTT.

The chain joins TRBV15 to TRBJ1-2, with D possibly matching TRBD1 (6 bases). Deletions cut 1 base from V and 8 bases from J, with 14 bases between. This CDR3 spans 14 amino acids. Germline CDR1 reads LNHNV; CDR2 reads YYDKDF (reference sequence). The CDR3 DNA is TGTGCCACCAGCAGAGTAGGGGGGGGCGACGGCTACACCTTC. It codes for CATSRVGGGDGYTF.

This chain joins TRBV5-1 and TRBJ1-2; no clear D. The CDR3 sequence is 14 residues long. CDR1 is SGHRS, CDR2 YFSETQ, per germline. The ends were cut back, 1 base at V and 0 bases at J, with 7 bases in the middle. DNA for the CDR3: TGCGCCAGCAGCTTGCAGCCTACTAACTATGGCTACACCTTC. Translated, it gives CASSLQPTNYGYTF.

This sequence joins TRBV5-1 and TRBJ1-1; D uncertain. The germline V gene encodes CDR1 SGHRS and CDR2 YFSETQ. This CDR3 has 20 residues. Trimming removed 6 bases from V and 6 bases from J, with 36 bases in between. The CDR3 reads CASTKVGVLHTARSNAEAFF. The CDR3 coding sequence is TGCGCCAGCACCAAGGTCGGGGTCCTACACACTGCTCGATCAAATGCTGAAGCTTTCTTT.

This chain joins TRBV29-1 and TRBJ2-1; D remains ambiguous. V was trimmed by 4 bases and J by 9 bases, leaving 10 bases between them. Germline lookup yields CDR1 SQVTM and CDR2 ANQGSEA. The CDR3 runs 11 residues. The DNA for the CDR3 is TGCAGCGTTGGGGGATTCGGTGAGCAGTTCTTC. Residues: CSVGGFGEQFF.

V usage is TRBV7-8 and J usage is TRBJ2-3; 8 bases are a match to TRBD2. Germline V gene lookup returns CDR1 SGHVS and CDR2 FQNEAQ. V shed 4 bases, J shed 1 base, and the junction held 1 base outside the gene matches. The length of the CDR3 is 14 residues. CDR3 amino acids: CASSYSGGTDTQYF. Here the CDR3 DNA reads TGTGCCAGCAGCTATAGCGGGGGCACAGATACGCAGTATTTT.

The V gene is TRBV29-1, the J gene TRBJ2-1; no reliable D call. V was shortened by 7 bases and J by 10 bases, with 17 bases between the two germline ends. The V gene's germline CDR1 is SQVTM and CDR2 ANQGSEA. This CDR3 comprises 12 residues. The CDR3 here is CSASWTPREQFF. In DNA, the CDR3 is TGCAGCGCATCCTGGACCCCTCGAGAGCAGTTCTTC.

In its sample, this clone was seen a few times. The chain couples TRBV30 to TRBJ2-1, with D perhaps matching TRBD2 (6 bases). Germline values: CDR1 GTSNPN, CDR2 SVGIG (reference sequence). The CDR3 runs to 15 residues. Trimming took off 5 bases at V and 0 bases at J, with 14 bases between the two ends. The CDR3 sequence is CAWGSSGLSYNEQFF. DNA of the CDR3: TGTGCCTGGGGAAGTAGCGGCCTCTCCTACAATGAGCAGTTCTTC.

The chain uses TRBV5-1 and TRBJ1-1; D gene uncertain. Germline assignment: CDR1 SGHRS and CDR2 YFSETQ. Deletions cut 0 bases from V and 1 base from J, with 10 bases between. This CDR3 region has 15 residues. The CDR3 here is CASSLDFLTNTEAFF. CDR3 bases: TGCGCCAGCAGCTTGGATTTTTTAACGAACACTGAAGCTTTCTTT.

The V call is TRBV18, the J call TRBJ1-1; no firm D call. In germline, CDR1 is KGHSH, CDR2 LQKENI. The length of the CDR3 is 15 residues. V dropped 0 bases and J dropped 0 bases, with 8 bases sitting between them. Here the CDR3 reads CASSPPEGLNTEAFF. In DNA form, the CDR3 reads TGTGCCAGCTCACCACCGGAGGGCCTGAACACTGAAGCTTTCTTT.

The CDR3 DNA reads as TGTGCTAGTGGTTTGGGACAGGGGGTACAGCCCCAGCATTTT. Translated: CASGLGQGVQPQHF. The rearrangement joins TRBV12-5 to TRBJ1-5, with 9 bases that match TRBD1. Germline values: CDR1 LGHNT, CDR2 FRNRAP. V shed 1 base, J shed 7 bases, and the junction held 2 bases outside the gene matches. There are 14 residues in the CDR3.

The chain couples TRBV12-3 or TRBV12-4 to TRBJ1-2; 7 nucleotides align to TRBD1. The CDR3 has 13 residues. V shed 6 bases, J shed 3 bases, and the junction held 4 bases outside the gene matches. CDR3 in amino acids: CASSFDRDYGYTF. The CDR3, as DNA: TGTGCCAGCAGCTTTGACAGGGACTATGGCTACACCTTC.

The CDR3 DNA sequence: TGTGCCAGCAGTCACGGGGGACTAGCGGGGCCCCCCGGGGGAGAGACCCAGTACTTC. Its protein product is CASSHGGLAGPPGGETQYF. This chain connects TRBV6-6 to TRBJ2-5, with 13 nucleotides matching TRBD2. V was pared by 5 bases and J by 4 bases, with 16 bases of the junction left unmatched. The CDR3 contains 19 residues. In germline, CDR1 is MNHNY, CDR2 SVGAGI (reference sequence).

CDR3 amino acids: CASSLSGGDSPLHF. The CDR3 DNA is TGCGCCAGCAGCTTGTCTGGAGGGGATTCACCCCTCCACTTT. V usage is TRBV5-1 and J usage is TRBJ1-6, with D tentatively TRBD1 (5 bases). The CDR3 loop spans 14 amino acids. Per germline, CDR1 SGHRS and CDR2 YFSETQ. Trimming took off 1 base at V and 8 bases at J, with 10 bases between the two ends.

The table lists this clone with a few counts. V is TRBV3-1 (or the pseudogene TRBV3-2) and J is TRBJ2-7; 7 bases match TRBD1. V was pared by 3 bases and J by 2 bases, with 10 bases of the junction left unmatched. The germline CDR1 and CDR2 sequences are LGHDT and YNNKEL (reference sequence). The CDR3 extends over 16 amino acids. The CDR3 loop reads CASSQSKQGSTYEQYF. CDR3 bases: TGTGCCAGCAGCCAGAGTAAACAGGGGTCCACCTACGAGCAGTACTTC.

This chain uses TRBV7-2 with TRBJ1-2; TRBD1 agrees at 7 bases. Trimming cost V 5 bases and J 4 bases; bases outside gene matches: 4. The CDR3 totals 13 residues. CDR1 and CDR2 (germline): SGHTA, FQGNSA. CDR3 protein: CASSKDRVYGYTF. CDR3 sequence (DNA): TGTGCCAGCAGCAAAGACAGGGTCTATGGCTACACCTTC.

This clone showed up just once. This chain joins TRBV24-1 and TRBJ2-1; TRBD1 matches 10 bases. The CDR3 has 16 residues. V dropped 4 bases and J dropped 6; count of bases not matched to a gene: 8. The germline V gene encodes CDR1 KGHDR and CDR2 SFDVKD. CDR3 sequence: CATSEPGQGDGNEQFF. CDR3 sequence (DNA): TGTGCCACCAGTGAGCCTGGACAGGGGGATGGCAATGAGCAGTTCTTC.